The 25 T cell receptor beta chains in this list originate from one sample, sequenced in a study of T cells expressing NK-cell markers. TCRdb reprocessed the 5' RACE reads, with one entry per CDR3 protein and no DNA. Seen in this sample are some 500,000 distinct CDR3 sequences; the ten most common clones hold around 1.4%. Sequenced sample: blood T cells: a sorted CD56 or NKG2C T cell subset, CD4+ or CD8+ T cells, or bulk PBMC T cells (not recorded which). The receptors were gathered from a woman aged 45 to 65 in good health.

This chain links TRBV12-3 or TRBV12-4 with TRBJ2-2; TCRdb outputs TRBD1, but without DNA this stays unchecked. The CDR3 has 14 amino acids. This CDR3 is CASSPRVGTGELFF.

This chain links TRBV3-1 with TRBJ2-1; TCRdb returns TRBD2, unconfirmable since there is no DNA. The germline gives CDR1 LGHDT, CDR2 YNNKEL (reference sequence). The CDR3 runs 15 residues. This CDR3 is CASSQDQAGVAEQFF.

V usage is TRBV4-1 and J usage is TRBJ1-1; TCRdb picks TRBD1, but there is no DNA to check that call. There are 15 residues in the CDR3. Germline assignment: CDR1 MGHRA and CDR2 YSYEKL. The CDR3 protein is CASSPGQGWDTEAFF.

This sequence joins TRBV12-3 or TRBV12-4 and TRBJ1-5; as DNA is missing, the TRBD1 call by TCRdb cannot be tested. The CDR3 loop spans 15 amino acids. CDR3: CASSPGAGEYEPQHF.

This rearrangement joins TRBV29-1 to TRBJ2-3; the D call of TRBD2 rests on TCRdb alone, since no DNA is present to check it. This CDR3 region has 13 residues. CDR1 is SQVTM and CDR2 is ANQGSEA in the germline V gene. The CDR3 loop is CSVAGRTTDTQYF.

The rearrangement joins TRBV20-1 to TRBJ2-7; TCRdb reports TRBD1, a call that lacks DNA to check it against. CDR3 size: 15 residues. Germline V gene lookup returns CDR1 DFQATT and CDR2 SNEGSKA (reference sequence). The CDR3 loop reads CSAKSRGFSSYEQYF.

The rearrangement uses TRBV6-9 and TRBJ1-1. The CDR3 is 16 residues long. Germline V gene lookup returns CDR1 MNHGY and CDR2 SVAAGI. CDR3 amino acids: CASSSYIWDRDGGAFF.

The chain has TRBV27 and TRBJ2-3; with no DNA, the TCRdb D assignment of TRBD2 cannot be verified. CDR1 MNHEY and CDR2 SMNVEV come from the germline V gene (reference sequence). The CDR3 is 17 amino acids. CDR3 region: CASSVRTSGSARDTQYF.

This sequence joins TRBV2 and TRBJ1-1; TCRdb's assignment of TRBD1 cannot be checked, as there is no DNA. Germline CDR1 and CDR2: SNHLY and FYNNEI. The CDR3 runs 13 residues. CDR3 region: CASSVGGFGEAFF.

J is TRBJ2-1 and V is TRBV5-1; TCRdb's D gene call, TRBD1, goes unchecked for lack of DNA. The germline V gene has CDR1 SGHRS and CDR2 YFSETQ. This CDR3 is built from 15 residues. The CDR3 is CASTPLTGPYNEQFF.

The J gene is TRBJ2-5, the V gene TRBV24-1; TCRdb's D gene call, TRBD1, goes unchecked for lack of DNA. The CDR3 contains 16 residues. Looked up from germline, CDR1 is KGHDR and CDR2 is SFDVKD. This chain's CDR3 is CATSDPAGEEAETQYF.

This chain uses TRBV11-3 with TRBJ2-3. Germline loops: CDR1 SGHNT, CDR2 YENEEA. This CDR3 region has 15 residues. The CDR3: CASSSRSPSTDTQYF.

The chain links TRBV7-8 to TRBJ2-1; TCRdb selects TRBD1, and the lack of DNA leaves this call unchecked. The CDR3 runs to 13 residues. In germline, CDR1 is SGHVS, CDR2 FQNEAQ. The CDR3 sequence is CASAQGTNNEQFF.

The CDR3 spells CSVEVAGGSNTEAFF. The gene calls are TRBV29-1 and TRBJ1-1; as DNA is missing, the TRBD1 call by TCRdb cannot be tested. The germline V gene has CDR1 SQVTM and CDR2 ANQGSEA. CDR3 length: 15 amino acids.

The rearrangement joins TRBV4-2 to TRBJ1-4; TCRdb gives TRBD1 as the D gene, but with no DNA this cannot be confirmed. The CDR3 is made up of 14 amino acids. Germline-derived CDR1 and CDR2 are LGHNA and YNFKEQ. CDR3 loop: CASSQGGGREKLFF.

The chain has TRBV24-1 and TRBJ2-3; the D call of TRBD2 rests on TCRdb alone, since no DNA is present to check it. Germline CDR1 and CDR2: KGHDR and SFDVKD. The CDR3 contains 16 residues. This CDR3 is CATSDPGLAGEDTQYF.

The chain joins TRBV20-1 to TRBJ2-5; checking the TCRdb D call of TRBD1 is not possible without DNA. The CDR3 consists of 13 residues. Germline V gene data show CDR1 as DFQATT and CDR2 as SNEGSKA (reference sequence). The CDR3 sequence is CSALTGETETQYF.

The chain has TRBV10-2 and TRBJ2-5; lacking DNA, the TRBD1 call made by TCRdb goes unchecked. This CDR3 spans 16 amino acids. Germline lookup yields CDR1 WSHSY and CDR2 SAAADI. CDR3 sequence reads: CASSGLRTVARETQYF.

The chain has TRBV6-8 and TRBJ1-4; the TCRdb call, TRBD1, lacks DNA for checking. Germline V lookup: CDR1 MNHGY, CDR2 SAAAGT. This CDR3 contains 16 residues. CDR3 sequence: CASSFALGETNEKLFF.

The chain is built from TRBV12-3 or TRBV12-4 and TRBJ1-2. The CDR3 has 12 amino acids. The CDR3: CASSFFNYGYTF.

This chain connects TRBV27 to TRBJ1-2; as DNA is missing, the TRBD1 call by TCRdb cannot be tested. Germline loops: CDR1 MNHEY, CDR2 SMNVEV (reference sequence). CDR3 length equals 13 residues. This chain's CDR3 is CASRTQGLYGYTF.

J is TRBJ2-3 and V is TRBV10-3; there is no DNA to check the TCRdb D call of TRBD1. The CDR3 has 15 amino acids. In germline, CDR1 is ENHRY, CDR2 SYGVKD. CDR3 loop: CAISPPGQGADTQYF.

The chain uses TRBV4-1 and TRBJ1-6; TCRdb's D gene call, TRBD1, goes unchecked for lack of DNA. Germline CDR1 is MGHRA and CDR2 is YSYEKL. This CDR3 spans 16 amino acids. The CDR3 spells CASSQERRLGTSPLHF.

The chain joins TRBV6-6 to TRBJ2-2. Germline CDR1 and CDR2: MNHNY and SVGAGI (reference sequence). The CDR3 extends over 15 amino acids. The CDR3 loop is CASSYSGQNTGELFF.

This sequence joins TRBV28 and TRBJ2-7; TCRdb outputs TRBD1, but without DNA this stays unchecked. Germline V lookup: CDR1 MDHEN, CDR2 SYDVKM. This CDR3 is 15 amino acids long. CDR3 protein: CASSYRDSKNYEQYF. The variable domain in full, with the rest retrieved from reference TRBV28 and TRBJ2-7, is DVKVTQSSRYLVKRTGEKVFLECVQDMDHENMFWYRQDPGLGLRLIYFSYDVKMKEKGDIPEGYSVSREKKERFSLILESASTNQTSMYLCASSYRDSKNYEQYFGPGTRLTVT.